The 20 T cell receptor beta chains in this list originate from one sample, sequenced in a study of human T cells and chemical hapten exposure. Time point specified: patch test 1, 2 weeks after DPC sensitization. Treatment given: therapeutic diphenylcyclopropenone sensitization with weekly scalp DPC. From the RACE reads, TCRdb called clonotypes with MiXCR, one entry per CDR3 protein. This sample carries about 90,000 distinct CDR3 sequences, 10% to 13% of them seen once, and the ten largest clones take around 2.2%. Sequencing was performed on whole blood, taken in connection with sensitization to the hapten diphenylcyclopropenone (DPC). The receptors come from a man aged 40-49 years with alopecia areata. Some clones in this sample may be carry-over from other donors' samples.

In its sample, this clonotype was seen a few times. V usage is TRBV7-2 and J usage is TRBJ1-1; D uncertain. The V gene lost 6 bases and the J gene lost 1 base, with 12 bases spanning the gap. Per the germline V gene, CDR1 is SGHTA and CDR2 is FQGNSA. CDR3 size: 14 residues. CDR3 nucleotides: TGTGCCAGCAGTCTGCGTTCAGCGAACACTGAAGCTTTCTTT. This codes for CASSLRSANTEAFF.

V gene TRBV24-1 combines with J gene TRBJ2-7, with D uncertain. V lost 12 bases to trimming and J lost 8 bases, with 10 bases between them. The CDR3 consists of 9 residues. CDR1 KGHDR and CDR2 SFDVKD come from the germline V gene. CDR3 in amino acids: CASHIKQYF. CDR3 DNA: TGTGCCTCCCATATCAAGCAGTACTTC.

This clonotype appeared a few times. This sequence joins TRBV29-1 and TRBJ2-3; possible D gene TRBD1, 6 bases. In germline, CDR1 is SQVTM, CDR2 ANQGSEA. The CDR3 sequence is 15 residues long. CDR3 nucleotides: TGCGGAGCAGAGAGGAGACAGGCTAGCACAGATACGCAGTATTTT. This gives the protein CGAERRQASTDTQYF.

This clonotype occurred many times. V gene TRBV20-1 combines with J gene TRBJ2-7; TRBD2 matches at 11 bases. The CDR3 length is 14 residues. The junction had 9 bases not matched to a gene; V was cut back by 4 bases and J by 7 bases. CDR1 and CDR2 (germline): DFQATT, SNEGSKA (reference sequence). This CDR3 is CSATVLAGDGEQYF. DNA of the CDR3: TGCAGTGCTACCGTACTAGCGGGAGATGGAGAGCAGTACTTC.

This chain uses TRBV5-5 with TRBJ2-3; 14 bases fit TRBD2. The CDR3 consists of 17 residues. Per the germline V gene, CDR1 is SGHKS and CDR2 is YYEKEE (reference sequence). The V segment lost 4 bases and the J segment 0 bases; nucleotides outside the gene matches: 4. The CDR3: CASSQGLAGASTDTQYF. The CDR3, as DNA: TGTGCCAGCAGCCAGGGACTAGCGGGAGCTAGCACAGATACGCAGTATTTT.

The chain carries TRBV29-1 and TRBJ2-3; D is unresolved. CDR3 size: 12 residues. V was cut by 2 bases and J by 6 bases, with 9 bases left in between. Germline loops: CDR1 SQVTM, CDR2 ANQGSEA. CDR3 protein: CSVEPYGDTQYF. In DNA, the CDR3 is TGCAGCGTTGAACCGTATGGGGATACGCAGTATTTT.

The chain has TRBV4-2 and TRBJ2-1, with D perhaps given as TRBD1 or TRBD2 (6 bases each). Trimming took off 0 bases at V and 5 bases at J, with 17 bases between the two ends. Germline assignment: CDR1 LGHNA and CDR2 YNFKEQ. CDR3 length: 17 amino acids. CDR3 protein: CASSQDLGRTENNEQFF. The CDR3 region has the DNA TGTGCCAGCAGCCAAGATCTGGGGAGGACAGAGAACAATGAGCAGTTCTTC.

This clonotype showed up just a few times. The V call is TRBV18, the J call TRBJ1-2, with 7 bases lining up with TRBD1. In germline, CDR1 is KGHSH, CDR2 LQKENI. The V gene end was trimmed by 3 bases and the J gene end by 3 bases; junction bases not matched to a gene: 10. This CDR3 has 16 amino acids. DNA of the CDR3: TGTGCCAGCTCACCCCGATTTGGCGGGACAGACTATGGCTACACCTTC. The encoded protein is CASSPRFGGTDYGYTF.

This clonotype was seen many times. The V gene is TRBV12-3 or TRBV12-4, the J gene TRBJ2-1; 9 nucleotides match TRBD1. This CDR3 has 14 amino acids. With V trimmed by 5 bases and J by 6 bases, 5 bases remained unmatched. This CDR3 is CASSPGTGSNEQFF. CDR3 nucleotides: TGTGCCAGCAGTCCCGGGACAGGGTCCAATGAGCAGTTCTTC.

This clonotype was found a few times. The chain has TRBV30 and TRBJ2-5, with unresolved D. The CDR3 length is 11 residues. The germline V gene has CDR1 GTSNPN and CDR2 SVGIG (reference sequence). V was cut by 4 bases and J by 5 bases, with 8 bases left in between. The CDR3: CAWKGSETQYF. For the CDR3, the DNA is TGTGCCTGGAAAGGATCGGAGACCCAGTACTTC.

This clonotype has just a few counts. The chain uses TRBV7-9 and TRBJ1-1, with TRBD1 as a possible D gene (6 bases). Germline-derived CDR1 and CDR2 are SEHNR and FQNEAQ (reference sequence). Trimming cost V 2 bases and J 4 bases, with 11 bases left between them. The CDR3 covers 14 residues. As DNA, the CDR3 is TGTGCCAGCAGCTTAAAGGGAGGGGGCACTGAAGCTTTCTTT. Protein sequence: CASSLKGGGTEAFF.

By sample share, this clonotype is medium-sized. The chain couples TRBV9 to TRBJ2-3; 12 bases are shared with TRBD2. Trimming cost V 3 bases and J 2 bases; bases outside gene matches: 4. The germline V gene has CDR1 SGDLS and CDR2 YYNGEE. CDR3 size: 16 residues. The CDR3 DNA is TGTGCCAGCAGCGGGGGGACTAGCGGGCTCACAGATACGCAGTATTTT. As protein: CASSGGTSGLTDTQYF.

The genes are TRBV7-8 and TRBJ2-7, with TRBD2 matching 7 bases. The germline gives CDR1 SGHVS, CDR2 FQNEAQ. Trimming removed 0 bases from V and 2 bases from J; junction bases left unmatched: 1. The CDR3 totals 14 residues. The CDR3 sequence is CASSLAGGAYEQYV. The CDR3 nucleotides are TGTGCCAGCAGCTTAGCGGGAGGGGCCTACGAGCAGTACGTC.

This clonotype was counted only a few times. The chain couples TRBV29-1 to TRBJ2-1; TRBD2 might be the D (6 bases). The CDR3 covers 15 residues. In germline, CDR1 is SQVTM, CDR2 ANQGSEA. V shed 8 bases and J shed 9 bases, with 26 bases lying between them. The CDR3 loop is CSSFKRVSLEGEQFF. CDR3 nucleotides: TGCAGCTCTTTTAAGCGGGTGAGCCTGGAGGGTGAGCAGTTCTTC.

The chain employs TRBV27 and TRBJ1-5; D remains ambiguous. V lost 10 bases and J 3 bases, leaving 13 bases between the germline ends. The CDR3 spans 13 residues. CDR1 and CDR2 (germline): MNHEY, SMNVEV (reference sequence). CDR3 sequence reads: CATSGGSNQPQHF. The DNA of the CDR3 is TGTGCCACCAGCGGCGGGTCCAATCAGCCCCAGCATTTT.

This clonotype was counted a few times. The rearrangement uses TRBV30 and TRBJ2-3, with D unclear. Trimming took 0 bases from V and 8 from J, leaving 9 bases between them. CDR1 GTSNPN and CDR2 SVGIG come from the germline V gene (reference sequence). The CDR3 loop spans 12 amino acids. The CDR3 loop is CAWSVQGSTQYF. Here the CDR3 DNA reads TGTGCCTGGAGTGTACAAGGCAGTACGCAGTATTTT.

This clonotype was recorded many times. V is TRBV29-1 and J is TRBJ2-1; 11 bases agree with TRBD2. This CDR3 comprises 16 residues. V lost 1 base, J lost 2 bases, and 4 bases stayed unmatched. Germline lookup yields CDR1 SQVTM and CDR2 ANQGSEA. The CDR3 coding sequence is TGCAGCGTTGAAGTTCCTAGCGGGAGGCCCTACAATGAGCAGTTCTTC. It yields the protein CSVEVPSGRPYNEQFF.

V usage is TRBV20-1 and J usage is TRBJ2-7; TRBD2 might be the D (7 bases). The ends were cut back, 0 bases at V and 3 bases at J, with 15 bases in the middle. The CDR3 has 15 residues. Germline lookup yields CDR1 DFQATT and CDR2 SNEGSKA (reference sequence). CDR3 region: CSARDPFGGLYEQYF. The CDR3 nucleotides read TGCAGTGCTAGAGATCCCTTCGGGGGGCTCTACGAGCAGTACTTC.

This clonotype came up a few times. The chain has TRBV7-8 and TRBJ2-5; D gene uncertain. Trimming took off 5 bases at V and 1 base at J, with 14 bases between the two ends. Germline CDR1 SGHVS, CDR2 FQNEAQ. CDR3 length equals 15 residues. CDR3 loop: CASSVDTPGQETQYF. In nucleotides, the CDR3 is TGTGCCAGCAGCGTAGACACCCCCGGCCAAGAGACCCAGTACTTC.

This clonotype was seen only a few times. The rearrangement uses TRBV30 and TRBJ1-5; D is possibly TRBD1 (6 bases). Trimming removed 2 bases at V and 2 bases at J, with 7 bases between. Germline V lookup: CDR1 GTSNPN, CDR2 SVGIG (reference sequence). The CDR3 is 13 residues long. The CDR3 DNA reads TGTGCCTGGAGTCCAGGGGGCAATCAGCCCCAGCATTTT. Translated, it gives CAWSPGGNQPQHF.